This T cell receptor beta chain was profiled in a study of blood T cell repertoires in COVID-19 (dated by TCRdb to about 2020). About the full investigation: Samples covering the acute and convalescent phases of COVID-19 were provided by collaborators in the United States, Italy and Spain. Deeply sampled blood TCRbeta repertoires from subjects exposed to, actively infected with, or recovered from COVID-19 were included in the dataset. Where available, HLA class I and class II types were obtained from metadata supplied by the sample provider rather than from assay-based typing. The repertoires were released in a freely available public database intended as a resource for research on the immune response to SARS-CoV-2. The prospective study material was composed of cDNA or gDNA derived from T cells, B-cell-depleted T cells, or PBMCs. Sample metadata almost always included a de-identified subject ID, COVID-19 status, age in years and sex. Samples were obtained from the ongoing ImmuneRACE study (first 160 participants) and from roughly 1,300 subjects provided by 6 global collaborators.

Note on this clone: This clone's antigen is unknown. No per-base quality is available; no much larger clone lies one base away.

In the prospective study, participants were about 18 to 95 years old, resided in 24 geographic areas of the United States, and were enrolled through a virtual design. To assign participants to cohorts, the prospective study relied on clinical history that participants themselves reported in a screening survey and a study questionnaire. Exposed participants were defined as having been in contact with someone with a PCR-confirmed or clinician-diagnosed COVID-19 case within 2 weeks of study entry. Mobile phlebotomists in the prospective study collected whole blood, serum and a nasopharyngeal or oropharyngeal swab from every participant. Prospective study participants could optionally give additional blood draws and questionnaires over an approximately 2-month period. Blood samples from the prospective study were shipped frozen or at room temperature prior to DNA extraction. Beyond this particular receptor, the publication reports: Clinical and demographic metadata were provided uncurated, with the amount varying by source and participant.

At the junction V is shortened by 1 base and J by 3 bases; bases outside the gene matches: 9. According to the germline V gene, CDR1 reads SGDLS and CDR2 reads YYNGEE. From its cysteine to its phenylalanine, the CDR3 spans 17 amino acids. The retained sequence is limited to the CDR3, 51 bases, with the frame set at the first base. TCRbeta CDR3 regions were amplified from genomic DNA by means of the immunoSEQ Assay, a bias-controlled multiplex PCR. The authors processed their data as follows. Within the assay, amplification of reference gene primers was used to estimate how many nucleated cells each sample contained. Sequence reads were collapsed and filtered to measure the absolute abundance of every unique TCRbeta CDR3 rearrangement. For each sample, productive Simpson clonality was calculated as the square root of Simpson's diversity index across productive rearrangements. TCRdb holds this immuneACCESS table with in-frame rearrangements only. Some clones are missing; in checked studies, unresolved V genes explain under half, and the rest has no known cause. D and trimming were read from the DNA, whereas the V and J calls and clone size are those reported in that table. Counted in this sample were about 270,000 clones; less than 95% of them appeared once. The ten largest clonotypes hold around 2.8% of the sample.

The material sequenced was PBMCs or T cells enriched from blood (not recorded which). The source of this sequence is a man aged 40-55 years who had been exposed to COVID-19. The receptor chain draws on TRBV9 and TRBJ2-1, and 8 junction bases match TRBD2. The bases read TGTGCCAGCAGCGTAAGCACTAGCGGAGATATCTACAATGAGCAGTTCTTC. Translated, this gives CASSVSTSGDIYNEQFF.